Listed below are T cell receptor beta chains from one sample, sequenced in a study of T-cell memory formation after mild COVID-19. TCRdb re-analysed the 5' RACE reads in MiXCR, keeping a single row per CDR3 protein. The sample yields approximately 570,000 distinct CDR3 sequences, around 17% seen once. The sequenced sample was PBMCs or a T cell subset sorted from them (not recorded which). These receptors were taken from an adult woman who had mild COVID-19 (a few samples of this study predate the infection). Cell type and time point are not known. The CDR3 runs from the conserved cysteine through the conserved F or W. The D gene is left open where the match is weak. The size entry is marked missing in some rows and otherwise reads once, few, many or a size class.

D,J,size,V,DNA,CDR3
.,TRBJ2-7,.,TRBV11-2,TGTGCCAGCAGCGGGGACTTGGTCTACGAGCAGTACTTC,CASSGDLVYEQYF
.,TRBJ2-5,.,TRBV7-9,TGTGCCAGCAGCTTAGTTGTAGCAGGTCGGGGAGAGACCCAGTACTTC,CASSLVVAGRGETQYF
TRBD2,TRBJ2-7,.,TRBV6-2/TRBV6-3,TGTGCCAGCAGTTACTGGAGCGGGAGTTCCCACGAGCAGTACTTC,CASSYWSGSSHEQYF
TRBD2,TRBJ2-5,.,TRBV10-3,TGTGCCATCAGTGAGATTACTAGCGTGGAGACCCAGTACTTC,CAISEITSVETQYF
.,TRBJ2-7,.,TRBV4-2,TGTGCCAGCAGCCAGGGATACTCCTACGAGCAGTACTTC,CASSQGYSYEQYF
.,TRBJ2-7,many,TRBV7-6,TGTGCCAGCAGCTTACCTGGATACGAGCAGTACTTC,CASSLPGYEQYF
TRBD1,TRBJ2-5,.,TRBV5-1,TGCGCCAGCAGCTTGGTTCTCAGGGGGACGCAAGAGACCCAGTACTTC,CASSLVLRGTQETQYF
TRBD1,TRBJ2-2,.,TRBV29-1,TGCAGCGTCATTAACAGGGGGCAAACCGGGGAGCTGTTTTTT,CSVINRGQTGELFF
.,TRBJ1-5,few,TRBV12-3/TRBV12-4,TGTGCCAGCAGTTTGTGGGCCCAGCCCCAGCATTTT,CASSLWAQPQHF
.,TRBJ1-3,few,TRBV18,TGTGCCAGCTCACCACCCTTCACAGGGTCTGGAAACACCATATATTTT,CASSPPFTGSGNTIYF
TRBD1,TRBJ2-2,.,TRBV14,TGTGCCAGCAGCCAGAGGACAGGGAGTTCCACCGGGGAGCTGTTTTTT,CASSQRTGSSTGELFF
.,TRBJ1-6,few,TRBV5-6,TGTGCCAGCAGCTTTCAGGAGAATTCACCCCTCCACTTT,CASSFQENSPLHF
.,TRBJ1-2,few,TRBV13,TGTGCCAGCACCGAGAGATACATTGACTATGGCTACACCTTC,CASTERYIDYGYTF
TRBD1,TRBJ2-2,.,TRBV7-3,TGTGCCAGCAGTGTGACAGGGGGTAGCACCGGGGAGCTGTTTTTT,CASSVTGGSTGELFF
.,TRBJ2-1,.,TRBV24-1,TGTGCCACCAGTAGGGGGGCAAGATCCAATGAGCAGTTCTTC,CATSRGARSNEQFF
TRBD1,TRBJ2-7,many,TRBV5-1,TGCGCCAGCGCGACAGGGAACTCCTACGAGCAGTACTTC,CASATGNSYEQYF
.,TRBJ2-1,few,TRBV5-4,TGTGCCAGCAGCTTGGCCCCCGGTCCCGCGGAGCAGTTCTTC,CASSLAPGPAEQFF
TRBD1,TRBJ1-2,few,TRBV18,TGTGCCAGCTCACCACCGAACAGGGGTGCTAAGGATGTACCCGGCTACACCTTC,CASSPPNRGAKDVPGYTF
TRBD1,TRBJ1-5,few,TRBV27,TGTGCCAGCAGTTTATCTCATGGGACAGGACTAAATCAGCCCCAGCATTTT,CASSLSHGTGLNQPQHF
.,TRBJ2-1,.,TRBV7-7,TGTGCTAGCAGCTTGGTAGAGGCTGGTGAGCAGTTCTTC,CASSLVEAGEQFF
.,TRBJ2-1,few,TRBV5-1,TGCGCCAGCAGCCTCCGACTTGGATACAATGAGCAGTTCTTC,CASSLRLGYNEQFF
TRBD1,TRBJ1-2,.,TRBV5-6,TGTGCCAGCAGCTTGCGTTGGACGGACAGGGGACACTATGGCTACACCTTC,CASSLRWTDRGHYGYTF
.,TRBJ2-1,few,TRBV20-1,TGCAGTGCTACCCGGGACCCGACCTACAATGAGCAGTTCTTC,CSATRDPTYNEQFF